This entry concerns a single TCR beta chain. Its antigen is still unknown. The V and J ends lost 2 bases and 8 bases, in that order; junction bases with no gene match: 8. Germline-derived CDR1 and CDR2 are LGHNA and YNFKEQ. The length of the CDR3 is 14 residues. Researchers ran the PCR with 60 Vbeta and 13 Jbeta primers. Sequencing used immunoSEQ multiplex PCR; TCRdb keeps in-frame clones, though not all of them. Among about 160,000 clones listed, around 74% were seen once. The data were obtained in a study of cytomegalovirus exposure and HLA in healthy donors. Study-level points and caveats: In an earlier analysis, productive rearrangement rates for most beta V segments clustered near 87% or 30%. For TCR beta chains, V- and J-gene trimming was later linked to a missense DCLRE1C variant.

The receptor was derived from a female donor in good health and CMV-seronegative. V gene TRBV4-2 combines with J gene TRBJ1-2; TRBD1 agrees at 7 bases. The sample consisted of PBMCs. CDR3 DNA: TGTGCCAGCAGCCAAACCGACAGGGCAGAAGGCTACACCTTC. This codes for CASSQTDRAEGYTF.